These 24 T cell receptor beta chains came from one sample sequenced in a study of tumor-infiltrating lymphocytes in primary liver carcinoma. Germline DNA was also extracted, with blood RNA taken from unsorted whole blood. Reverse transcription of approximately 500 ng total RNA with a constant-region primer produced TCR beta cDNA. Slightly modified ARM-PCR with three nested multiplex PCR rounds yielded TCR beta libraries. Rounds one and two of PCR, each of 10 cycles, were primed with TRBV1-TRBV30 forward primers and a C-beta reverse primer. A single record per CDR3 protein comes from TCRdb applying MiXCR to the multiplex PCR reads. The top ten hold about 6% of the sample, which has approximately 330,000 distinct CDR3 sequences, approximately 64% seen once. The specimen sequenced was peripheral blood. These receptors all stem from a man aged 35 to 55 with primary liver carcinoma and hepatitis B virus infection.

This clonotype was seen ten or more times. The rearrangement joins TRBV6-5 to TRBJ2-2; unclear D gene. This CDR3 has 15 amino acids. Germline loops: CDR1 MNHEY, CDR2 SVGAGI. V was pared by 0 bases and J by 2 bases, with 7 bases between. CDR3 loop: CASSYSVGNTGELFF. The CDR3, as DNA: TGTGCCAGCAGTTACTCGGTTGGAAACACCGGGGAGCTGTTTTTT.

Points on this clonotype: The junction does not match germline at one end; this may be a read error. The J gene is TRBJ2-1, the V gene TRBV11-2, with D possibly being TRBD2 (5 bases). This CDR3 has 16 residues. Germline assignment: CDR1 SGHAT and CDR2 FQNNGV. CDR3: CAGSLLEASRGNEQFF. The CDR3 DNA sequence: TGTGCCGGCAGCTTGCTTGAGGCTTCCCGAGGGAATGAGCAGTTCTTC.

Note on this clonotype: Mismatch with germline at one junction end may stem from a read error. This sequence joins TRBV6-6 and TRBJ1-5; 7 bases align to TRBD1. Per germline, CDR1 MNHNY and CDR2 SVGAGI (reference sequence). CDR3 length equals 20 residues. The CDR3 spells CASRVGPGQTRDVVNQSQHF. In DNA form, the CDR3 reads TGTGCCAGCAGAGTCGGGCCGGGACAGACTAGAGACGTTGTCAATCAGTCCCAGCATTTT.

There are many counts of this clonotype. V and J are TRBV4-1 and TRBJ2-7; D not resolved. The V gene lost 1 base and the J gene lost 2 bases, with 12 bases spanning the gap. The CDR3 spans 15 residues. The germline V gene encodes CDR1 MGHRA and CDR2 YSYEKL. CDR3 DNA sequence: TGCGCCAGCAGCCAAGCCAGTGGCTCAGCCTACGAGCAGTACTTC. Amino acid sequence: CASSQASGSAYEQYF.

A word on this clonotype: A clone one base away is much larger, so this may be a read error. The chain couples TRBV12-3 or TRBV12-4 to TRBJ2-6, with D unresolved. The CDR3 is 15 amino acids. CDR3 region: CASNIDGSRANVLTF. CDR3 bases: TGTGCCAGCAACATAGACGGCTCTAGGGCCAACGTCCTGACTTTC.

As to this clonotype: One base away lies a much larger clone, so this may be a sequencing read error. The chain carries TRBV6-1 and TRBJ2-4; perhaps TRBD2 as D (6 bases). Trimming left V 4 bases short and J 4 bases short, with 17 bases between. Germline V gene data show CDR1 as MNHNS and CDR2 as SASEGT. The CDR3 extends over 16 amino acids. In DNA form, the CDR3 reads TGTGCCAGCAGTGGAGGGGAGGCGAATTTTAAAAACATTCAGTACTTC. It is translated as CASSGGEANFKNIQYF.

This clonotype was seen only once. One end of the junction does not line up with germline, which may come from a read error. V gene TRBV11-2 combines with J gene TRBJ2-2, with a weak D call TRBD1 (6 bases). This CDR3 has 13 residues. Germline-derived CDR1 and CDR2 are SGHAT and FQNNGV. CDR3 nucleotides: TGTGCCAGCAGTCAACAGGGTACCGGGGAGTTGCTTTTT. As protein: CASSQQGTGELLF.

This clonotype came up many times. V usage is TRBV29-1 and J usage is TRBJ1-1, with D hard to call. The CDR3 loop spans 13 amino acids. CDR1 is SQVTM and CDR2 is ANQGSEA in the germline V gene. Trimming took 3 bases from V and 3 from J, leaving 11 bases between them. CDR3: CSVDESGYTEAFF. The CDR3 nucleotides are TGCAGCGTTGATGAGTCGGGATACACTGAAGCTTTCTTT.

This chain uses TRBV5-4 with TRBJ2-5, with D uncertain. Germline assignment: CDR1 SGHNT and CDR2 YYREEE (reference sequence). V lost 3 bases and J 3 bases, leaving 12 bases between the germline ends. The CDR3 extends over 14 amino acids. The CDR3 loop is CASSSMDYEETQYF. The CDR3 DNA follows: TGTGCCAGCAGCTCGATGGATTATGAAGAGACCCAGTACTTC.

This clonotype has only one observation. The rearrangement uses TRBV28 and TRBJ2-7; tentatively, D is TRBD1 (6 bases). Germline lookup yields CDR1 MDHEN and CDR2 SYDVKM. This CDR3 spans 12 amino acids. The germline V and J ends were trimmed by 9 bases and 2 bases, with 11 bases remaining between them. The CDR3: CASTDSTYEQYF. CDR3 in DNA: TGTGCCAGTACGGACAGTACCTACGAGCAGTACTTC.

The rearrangement links TRBV11-2 to TRBJ1-1, with 7 bases fitting TRBD1. Germline CDR1 and CDR2: SGHAT and FQNNGV. The ends lost 5 bases at V and 10 bases at J; junction bases unmatched: 10. This CDR3 contains 13 residues. CDR3 loop: CASSPGQAIGAFF. As DNA, the CDR3 is TGTGCCAGCAGCCCCGGACAGGCGATTGGAGCTTTCTTT.

This clonotype appeared a few times. CDR3 DNA sequence: TGTGCCTCCCTCACGGGGGGCTCGGGCTACGAGCAGTACTTC. This encodes CASLTGGSGYEQYF. The chain joins TRBV28 to TRBJ2-7, with D perhaps matching TRBD2 (7 bases). This CDR3 contains 14 residues. Trimming left V 11 bases short and J 3 bases short, with 20 bases between. The germline V gene encodes CDR1 MDHEN and CDR2 SYDVKM.

Comments on this clonotype: Since a much larger clone is just one base distant, this may be a read error. The V and J genes are TRBV12-3 or TRBV12-4 and TRBJ2-3; D uncertain. The CDR3 covers 12 residues. The CDR3 protein is CTSSFERDTQYF. In DNA form, the CDR3 reads TGTACCAGCAGTTTTGAGAGGGATACGCAGTATTTT.

CDR3 sequence: CASSCQLAGAHPYEQYF. The CDR3 nucleotides are TGTGCCAGCAGTTGCCAACTAGCGGGAGCTCACCCCTACGAGCAGTACTTC. The chain couples TRBV6-5 to TRBJ2-7, with 11 bases that match TRBD2. Germline CDR1 and CDR2: MNHEY and SVGAGI. The CDR3 sequence is 17 residues long. Trimming cost V 4 bases and J 2 bases; bases outside gene matches: 10.

To note about this clonotype: At one boundary the junction diverges from the germline segment, which might be a read error. The gene calls are TRBV14 and TRBJ2-5, with 7 bases lining up with TRBD2. The CDR3 spans 13 residues. CDR1 is SGHDN and CDR2 is FVKESK in the germline V gene. The CDR3 spells CTSSQDFLLADQF. The CDR3 DNA reads TGTACCAGCAGCCAAGATTTCCTCCTAGCGGATCAATTC.

To note about this clonotype: Without the conserved terminal phenylalanine or tryptophan, this CDR3 likely stems from a read error. This chain uses TRBV10-3 with TRBJ2-6, with D unclear. The germline V gene encodes CDR1 ENHRY and CDR2 SYGVKD. Trimming took off 5 bases at V and 0 bases at J, with 5 bases between the two ends. CDR3 length equals 14 residues. Here the CDR3 DNA reads TGTGCCATCAGTCTGGGCTCTGGGGCCAACGTCCTGACTTCC. As protein: CAISLGSGANVLTS.

About this clonotype: Its ends do not fully match the called genes, so a read error is possible. The rearrangement uses TRBV6-2 or TRBV6-3 and TRBJ2-4, with 9 bases that match TRBD1. In germline, CDR1 is MNHEY, CDR2 SVGEGT. CDR3 length equals 15 residues. The CDR3 reads CGSSYDRGSKNIQNF. CDR3 in DNA: TGTGGCAGCAGTTACGACAGGGGGTCCAAAAACATTCAGAACTTC.

V and J are TRBV9 and TRBJ2-1; 8 nucleotides line up with TRBD2. The CDR3 has 16 residues. J gave up 10 bases and V 3 bases, and 15 bases lay outside the gene matches. CDR1 and CDR2 from the germline V gene are SGDLS and YYNGEE. The CDR3 loop is CASSDRPGLEFREQFF. The CDR3 DNA follows: TGTGCCAGCAGCGACCGTCCGGGACTAGAGTTCCGCGAGCAGTTCTTC.

For this clonotype: A much larger clone differs by one base, so this may be a read error. The CDR3 loop reads CASSYLKGNSYEQYF. Written as DNA, the CDR3 is TGTGCCAGCAGTTACTTAAAGGGTAACTCCTACGAGCAGTACTTC. The chain recombines TRBV6-2 or TRBV6-3 with TRBJ2-7; D not resolved. The V and J ends lost 1 base and 0 bases respectively, with 10 bases between them. Germline loops: CDR1 MNHEY, CDR2 SVGEGT. This CDR3 spans 15 amino acids.

This clonotype was seen many times. J is TRBJ1-3 and V is TRBV9; D is undetermined. The germline V and J ends were trimmed by 0 bases and 3 bases, with 4 bases remaining between them. Per germline, CDR1 SGDLS and CDR2 YYNGEE. This CDR3 is 13 amino acids long. The CDR3 sequence: CASSVGDGNTIYF. For the CDR3, the DNA is TGTGCCAGCAGCGTAGGGGATGGAAACACCATATATTTT.

The CDR3 DNA is TGTGCCAGCAGTTACTCCTACAGGGACAATGAGCAGTTCTTC. It yields the protein CASSYSYRDNEQFF. The gene calls are TRBV6-5 and TRBJ2-1; TRBD1 might be the D (6 bases). In germline, CDR1 is MNHEY, CDR2 SVGAGI. This CDR3 is 14 amino acids long. The V end lost 0 bases, the J end lost 5 bases, and 8 bases lay between the germline ends.

Concerning this clonotype itself: The junction does not match germline at one end; this may be a read error. V and J are TRBV11-2 and TRBJ1-5; a possible D gene is TRBD1 (5 bases). The CDR3 extends over 15 amino acids. CDR1 and CDR2 from the germline V gene are SGHAT and FQNNGV. CDR3 nucleotides: TGTGCCAGCAGTTTAGAAGGGGTTGGCAATCAGTCCCAGCATTTT. Protein sequence: CASSLEGVGNQSQHF.

The sample holds a few counts of this clonotype. The chain has TRBV5-6 and TRBJ2-7, with D possibly called TRBD1 or TRBD2 (5 bases each). This CDR3 is 13 amino acids long. From germline, CDR1 is SGHDT and CDR2 YYEEEE. Trimming stripped 5 bases from V and 0 bases from J, with 9 bases between. This chain's CDR3 is CASSWDGSYEQYF. CDR3 sequence (DNA): TGTGCCAGCAGTTGGGACGGCTCCTACGAGCAGTACTTC.

This clonotype was picked up one time. A much larger clone sits a single nucleotide away, making a read error possible. The chain carries TRBV6-2 or TRBV6-3 and TRBJ2-5; 10 bases align to TRBD1. Gene TRBJ2-1 matches the end of the DNA better, so the J call may be wrong. CDR3 length equals 14 residues. Looked up from germline, CDR1 is MNHEY and CDR2 is SVGEGT. Written as DNA, the CDR3 is TGTGCCAGCAGGCGACAGGGGGCTCAGGAGACCCAGTTCTTC. This encodes CASRRQGAQETQFF.